The 5 T cell receptor beta chains given below trace back to one sample, sequenced in a study of T cells in Graves' hyperthyroidism and ophthalmopathy (dated by TCRdb to between 2019 and 2020). Libraries were constructed by multiplex PCR. The sequencer listed for this sample is Illumina HiSeq 2000. The TCR beta CDR3 regions were amplified from RNA transcripts. The TCR CDR3 was subjected to a first round of RT-PCR using the HTBI primer set and the Qiagen OneStep RT-PCR kit. TCRdb reprocessing: public reads trimmed at Q25 with fastp, clones called with MiXCR, in-frame beta chains kept. Every entry covers one CDR3 protein and lists the most common genes and DNA from its rows. Here the sample has about 720,000 distinct CDR3 sequences; about 17% occur a single time. About 8.4% of the sample belongs to the ten largest clones. Material for sequencing was blood. Receptors were obtained from a man in his late teens or twenties with Graves' hyperthyroidism.

In its sample, this clonotype was seen many times. The rearrangement links TRBV28 to TRBJ2-5, with D possibly matching TRBD2 (6 bases). The V end was cut by 6 bases, the J end by 5 bases, with 16 bases between. CDR1 and CDR2 (germline): MDHEN, SYDVKM. This CDR3 spans 14 amino acids. The CDR3 nucleotides read TGTGCCAGCAGCACCCTGAGGGGAGGCGAGACCCAGTACTTC. Translated, it gives CASSTLRGGETQYF.

This clonotype was seen only a few times. The rearrangement uses TRBV28 and TRBJ1-2, with D possibly matching TRBD1 (6 bases). Trimming took off 1 base at V and 4 bases at J, with 13 bases between the two ends. Germline V gene sequence: CDR1 MDHEN, CDR2 SYDVKM. This CDR3 comprises 15 residues. The CDR3 sequence is CASSLSGQIPYGYTF. In DNA, the CDR3 is TGTGCCAGCAGTTTATCTGGACAGATTCCCTATGGCTACACCTTC.

About this clonotype itself: It may be a read error: a sequence one base away is much more abundant. The V gene is TRBV3-1, the J gene TRBJ2-3; the match to TRBD2 covers 11 bases. Germline assignment: CDR1 LGHDT and CDR2 YNNKEL (reference sequence). J was trimmed by 5 bases and V by 0 bases; bases with no gene match: 4. The CDR3 loop spans 16 amino acids. The CDR3 protein is CASSQELAGAGDTQYF. The CDR3 nucleotides are TGTGCCAGCAGCCAAGAACTAGCGGGAGCGGGAGATACGCAGTATTTT.

This clonotype was seen more than once but under ten times. The V call is TRBV15, the J call TRBJ2-1; D may be TRBD2 (5 bases). This CDR3 has 16 residues. Germline V gives CDR1 LNHNV, CDR2 YYDKDF (reference sequence). With 0 bases removed from V and 4 bases from J, the gap between germline ends came to 13 bases. The CDR3 loop is CATSRERDSAYNEQFF. The CDR3 DNA follows: TGTGCCACCAGCAGAGAGAGGGATTCCGCATACAATGAGCAGTTCTTC. Full variable domain (missing parts from reference TRBV15 and TRBJ2-1): DAMVIQNPRYQVTQFGKPVTLSCSQTLNHNVMYWYQQKSSQAPKLLFHYYDKDFNNEADTPDNFQSRRPNTSFCFLDIRSPGLGDTAMYLCATSRERDSAYNEQFFGPGTRLTVL.

About this clonotype itself: One end of the junction fails to match germline, which may point to a read error. This chain links TRBV11-3 with TRBJ2-7, with no clear D. Germline CDR1 reads SGHNT; CDR2 reads YENEEA. The CDR3 totals 15 residues. The CDR3 spells CASSLAAGALYGQYF. The CDR3 DNA reads as TGTGCCAGCAGCTTAGCGGCAGGTGCCCTCTACGGGCAGTACTTC.